This TCR beta chain was obtained from a study of T cell responses to AZD1222 COVID-19 vaccine. On this clone: Its antigen is currently unknown. The sample has other DNA sequences that encode this CDR3 too.

Sequencing used immunoSEQ multiplex PCR; TCRdb keeps in-frame clones, though not all of them. The table has about 180,000 clones, more than 80% seen once. Overall study results and limits: Donors skewed white British and female; clonal diversity was possibly underestimated. Variant regions that are unmutated are reportedly the target of nearly half of spike-specific TCRs. No day 14 peak samples; only post-peak repertoires were characterized. At study baseline, merely about 6 AZD1222 recipients were seropositive.

The starting material was peripheral blood, obtained 28 days after the second dose of the MenACWY control vaccine. This sequence originates from an adult who received the MenACWY meningococcal vaccine as a control.

CDR3 residues: CASSLDNANTGELFF. The CDR3 DNA follows: TGTGCCAGCAGTTTGGACAACGCGAACACCGGGGAGCTGTTTTTT. The rearrangement links TRBV28 to TRBJ2-2; weak D call: TRBD1 (5 bases). V shed 3 bases and J shed 0 bases, with 8 bases lying between them. The CDR3 sequence is 15 residues long. Germline CDR1 reads MDHEN; CDR2 reads SYDVKM.